This section outlines one T cell receptor (beta chain) sequence together with its context. Its specificity is not known. V dropped 5 bases and J dropped 0 bases, with 8 bases sitting between them. The CDR3 consists of 14 residues. From germline, CDR1 is LNHDA and CDR2 SQIVND (reference sequence). Assay used: immunoSEQ multiplex PCR; TCRdb lists only in-frame clones, some missing. The repertoire holds tens of thousands of clones, with approximately 91% as singletons. These data belong to a study of T cell responses to AZD1222 COVID-19 vaccine. Study outcomes and limitations: At 160-218 and 743-854, vaccine-associated CD4 TCRs were dominant, and they spanned spike. Sampled repertoires all dated from after the peak T cell response. Among the donors, most were white British and more were female, and clonal diversity was possibly underestimated.

The chain combines TRBV19 with TRBJ1-5; no reliable D call. The clonotype originates from an adult in good health. The sequenced sample was peripheral blood, obtained on day 0 of AZD1222 vaccination. This chain's CDR3 is CASSRWSSNQPQHF. The CDR3 bases are TGTGCCAGTAGTCGGTGGAGTAGCAATCAGCCCCAGCATTTT. Using reference TRBV19 and TRBJ1-5 for the parts outside the CDR3, the full variable domain is DGGITQSPKYLFRKEGQNVTLSCEQNLNHDAMYWYRQDPGQGLRLIYYSQIVNDFQKGDIAEGYSVSREKKESFPLTVTSAQKNPTAFYLCASSRWSSNQPQHFGDGTRLSIL.